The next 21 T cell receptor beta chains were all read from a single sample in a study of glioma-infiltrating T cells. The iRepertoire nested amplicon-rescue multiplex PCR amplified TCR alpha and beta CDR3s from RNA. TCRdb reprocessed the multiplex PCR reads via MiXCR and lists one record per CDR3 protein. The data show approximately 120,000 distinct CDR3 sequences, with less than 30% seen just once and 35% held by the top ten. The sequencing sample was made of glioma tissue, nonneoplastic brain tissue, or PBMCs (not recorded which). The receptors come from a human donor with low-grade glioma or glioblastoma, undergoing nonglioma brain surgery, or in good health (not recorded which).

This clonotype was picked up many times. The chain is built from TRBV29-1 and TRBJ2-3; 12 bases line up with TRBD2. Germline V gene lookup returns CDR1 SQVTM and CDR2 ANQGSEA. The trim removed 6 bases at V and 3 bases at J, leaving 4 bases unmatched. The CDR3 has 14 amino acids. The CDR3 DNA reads TGCAGCGTCTTCCTAGCGGGGGGGACAGATACGCAGTATTTT. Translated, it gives CSVFLAGGTDTQYF.

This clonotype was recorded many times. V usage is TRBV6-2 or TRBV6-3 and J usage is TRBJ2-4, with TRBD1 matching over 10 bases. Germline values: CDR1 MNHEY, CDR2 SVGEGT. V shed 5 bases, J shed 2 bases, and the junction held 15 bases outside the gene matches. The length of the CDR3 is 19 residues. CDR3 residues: CASSKSPGQGFVTKNIQYF. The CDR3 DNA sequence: TGTGCCAGCAGTAAGAGCCCGGGACAGGGGTTCGTGACCAAAAACATTCAGTACTTC.

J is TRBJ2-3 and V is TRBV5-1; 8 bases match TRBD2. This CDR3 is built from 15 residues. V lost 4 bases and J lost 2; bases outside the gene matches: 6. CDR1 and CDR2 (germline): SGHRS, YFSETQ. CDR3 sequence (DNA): TGCGCCAGCAGCCCAGCGGGAGTCCTCACAGATACGCAGTATTTT. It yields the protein CASSPAGVLTDTQYF.

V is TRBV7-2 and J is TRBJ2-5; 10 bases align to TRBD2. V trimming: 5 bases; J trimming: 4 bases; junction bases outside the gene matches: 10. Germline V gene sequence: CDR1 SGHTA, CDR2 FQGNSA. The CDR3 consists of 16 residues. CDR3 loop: CASSPRWLAGAETQYF. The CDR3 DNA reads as TGTGCCAGCAGCCCGCGATGGCTAGCGGGAGCAGAGACCCAGTACTTC.

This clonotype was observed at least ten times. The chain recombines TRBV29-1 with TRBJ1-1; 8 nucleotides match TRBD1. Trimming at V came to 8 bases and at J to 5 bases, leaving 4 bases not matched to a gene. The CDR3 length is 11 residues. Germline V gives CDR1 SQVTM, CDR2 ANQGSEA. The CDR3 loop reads CSWTGRTEAFF. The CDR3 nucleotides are TGCAGCTGGACAGGGAGAACTGAAGCTTTCTTT.

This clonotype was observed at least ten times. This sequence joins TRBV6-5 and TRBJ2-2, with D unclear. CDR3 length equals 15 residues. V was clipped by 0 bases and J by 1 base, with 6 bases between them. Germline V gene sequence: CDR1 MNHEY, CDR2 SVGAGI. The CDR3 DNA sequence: TGTGCCAGCAGTTACTCCGCCGGGAACACCGGGGAGCTGTTTTTT. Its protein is CASSYSAGNTGELFF.

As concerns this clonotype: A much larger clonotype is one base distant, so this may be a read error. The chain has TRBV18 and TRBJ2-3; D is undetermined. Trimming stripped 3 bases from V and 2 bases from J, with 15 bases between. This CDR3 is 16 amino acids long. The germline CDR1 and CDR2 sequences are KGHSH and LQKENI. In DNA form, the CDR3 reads TGTGCCAGCTCACCCCTCAGTAAAACTATCACAGATACGCAGTATTTT. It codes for CASSPLSKTITDTQYF. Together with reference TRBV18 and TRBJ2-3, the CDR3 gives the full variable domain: NAGVMQNPRHLVRRRGQEARLRCSPMKGHSHVYWYRQLPEEGLKFMVYLQKENIIDESGMPKERFSAEFPKEGPSILRIQQVVRGDSAAYFCASSPLSKTITDTQYFGPGTRLTVL.

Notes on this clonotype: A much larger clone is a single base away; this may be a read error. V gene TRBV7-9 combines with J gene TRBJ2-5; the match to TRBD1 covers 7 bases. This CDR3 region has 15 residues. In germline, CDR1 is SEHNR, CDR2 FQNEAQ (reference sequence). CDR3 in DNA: TGTGCCAGCAGCTTCTCCGGGACAGTGCAAGAGGCCCAGTACTTC. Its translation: CASSFSGTVQEAQYF.

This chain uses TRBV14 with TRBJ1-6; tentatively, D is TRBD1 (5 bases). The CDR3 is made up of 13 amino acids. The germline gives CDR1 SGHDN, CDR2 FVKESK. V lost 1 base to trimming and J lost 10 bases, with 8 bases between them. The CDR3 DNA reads TGTGCCAGCAGCCAAGTGGGGGTATCACCCCTCCACTTT. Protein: CASSQVGVSPLHF.

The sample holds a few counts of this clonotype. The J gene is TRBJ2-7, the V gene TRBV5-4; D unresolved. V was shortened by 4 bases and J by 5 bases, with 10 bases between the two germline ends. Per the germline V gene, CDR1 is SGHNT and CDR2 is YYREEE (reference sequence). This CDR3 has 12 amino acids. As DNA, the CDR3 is TGTGCCAGCAGCCTTAGCCTAGACGAGCAGTACTTC. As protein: CASSLSLDEQYF.

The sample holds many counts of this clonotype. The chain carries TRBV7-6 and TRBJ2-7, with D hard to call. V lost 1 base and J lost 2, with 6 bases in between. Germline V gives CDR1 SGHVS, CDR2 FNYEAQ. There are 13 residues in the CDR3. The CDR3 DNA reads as TGTGCCAGCAGCTTAGGGGTCCCCTACGAGCAGTACTTC. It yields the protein CASSLGVPYEQYF.

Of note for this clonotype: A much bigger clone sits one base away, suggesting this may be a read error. The CDR3 nucleotides read TGCAGCGCTAACGTTGGTGCAGACCCCAGGAACGCTGAAGCTTTCTTT. Residues: CSANVGADPRNAEAFF. The chain joins TRBV29-1 to TRBJ1-1; D is unresolved. CDR3 length: 16 residues. Germline V gives CDR1 SQVTM, CDR2 ANQGSEA.

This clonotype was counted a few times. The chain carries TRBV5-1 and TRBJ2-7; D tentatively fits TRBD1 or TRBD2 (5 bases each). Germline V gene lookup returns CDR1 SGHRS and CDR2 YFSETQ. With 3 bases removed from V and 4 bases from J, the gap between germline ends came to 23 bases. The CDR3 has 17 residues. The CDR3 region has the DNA TGCGCCAGCAGCTCGACGGGACCCCAAGTTCTTACTTACGAGCAGTACTTC. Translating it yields CASSSTGPQVLTYEQYF.

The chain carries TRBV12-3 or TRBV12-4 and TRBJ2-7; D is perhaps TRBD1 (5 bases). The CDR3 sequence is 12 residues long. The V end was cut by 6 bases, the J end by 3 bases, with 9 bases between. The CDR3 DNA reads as TGTGCCAGCAGAGGTCAGGGCTACGAGCAGTACTTC. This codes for CASRGQGYEQYF.

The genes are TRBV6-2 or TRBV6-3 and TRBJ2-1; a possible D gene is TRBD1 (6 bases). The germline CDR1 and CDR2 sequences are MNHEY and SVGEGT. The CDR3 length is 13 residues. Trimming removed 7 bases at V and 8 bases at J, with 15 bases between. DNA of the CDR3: TGTGCCAGCATCTACAGGGAAAGGTATGAGCAGTTCTTC. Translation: CASIYRERYEQFF.

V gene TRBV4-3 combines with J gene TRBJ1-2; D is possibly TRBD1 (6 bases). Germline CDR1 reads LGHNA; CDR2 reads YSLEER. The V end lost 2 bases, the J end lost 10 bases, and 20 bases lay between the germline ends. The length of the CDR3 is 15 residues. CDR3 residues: CASSQFSTGTLDYTF. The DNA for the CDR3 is TGCGCCAGCAGCCAATTTTCAACCGGGACACTTGACTACACCTTC.

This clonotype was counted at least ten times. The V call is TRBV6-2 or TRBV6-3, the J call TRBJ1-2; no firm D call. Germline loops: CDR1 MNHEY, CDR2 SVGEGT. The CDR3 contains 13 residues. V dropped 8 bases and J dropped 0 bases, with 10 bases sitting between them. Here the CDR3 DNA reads TGTGCCAGCCATGATTCCGCTAACTATGGCTACACCTTC. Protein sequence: CASHDSANYGYTF.

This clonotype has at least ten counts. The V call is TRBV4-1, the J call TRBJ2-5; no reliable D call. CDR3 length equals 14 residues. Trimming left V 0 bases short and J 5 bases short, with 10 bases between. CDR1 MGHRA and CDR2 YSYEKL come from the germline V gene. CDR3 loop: CASSQDGNLETQYF. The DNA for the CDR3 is TGCGCCAGCAGCCAAGATGGGAACCTCGAGACCCAGTACTTC.

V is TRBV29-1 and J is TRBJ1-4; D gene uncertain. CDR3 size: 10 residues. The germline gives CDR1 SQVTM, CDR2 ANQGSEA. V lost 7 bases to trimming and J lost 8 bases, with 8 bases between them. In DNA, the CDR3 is TGCAGCGCCTCGGGAGAAAAACTGTTTTTT. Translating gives CSASGEKLFF. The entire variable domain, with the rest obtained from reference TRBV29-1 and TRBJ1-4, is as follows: SAVISQKPSRDICQRGTSLTIQCQVDSQVTMMFWYRQQPGQSLTLIATANQGSEATYESGFVIDKFPISRPNLTFSTLTVSNMSPEDSSIYLCSASGEKLFFGSGTQLSVL.

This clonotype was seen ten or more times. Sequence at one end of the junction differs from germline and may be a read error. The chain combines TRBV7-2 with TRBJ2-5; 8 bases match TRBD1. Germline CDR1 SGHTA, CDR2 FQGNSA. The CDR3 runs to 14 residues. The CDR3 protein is CASSLGQGAETQYF. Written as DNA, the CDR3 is TGCGCCAGCAGCTTGGGGCAGGGGGCAGAGACCCAGTACTTC. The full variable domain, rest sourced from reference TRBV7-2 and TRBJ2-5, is GAGVSQSPSNKVTEKGKDVELRCDPISGHTALYWYRQSLGQGLEFLIYFQGNSAPDKSGLPSDRFSAERTGGSVSTLTIQRTQQEDSAVYLCASSLGQGAETQYFGPGTRLLVL.

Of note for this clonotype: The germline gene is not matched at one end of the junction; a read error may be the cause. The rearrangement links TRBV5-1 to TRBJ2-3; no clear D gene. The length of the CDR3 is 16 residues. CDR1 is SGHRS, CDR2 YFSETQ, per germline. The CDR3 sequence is CASSLASAHGADTKYF. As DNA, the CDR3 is TGCGCCAGCAGCTTGGCGTCAGCTCACGGTGCAGATACGAAGTATTTT.